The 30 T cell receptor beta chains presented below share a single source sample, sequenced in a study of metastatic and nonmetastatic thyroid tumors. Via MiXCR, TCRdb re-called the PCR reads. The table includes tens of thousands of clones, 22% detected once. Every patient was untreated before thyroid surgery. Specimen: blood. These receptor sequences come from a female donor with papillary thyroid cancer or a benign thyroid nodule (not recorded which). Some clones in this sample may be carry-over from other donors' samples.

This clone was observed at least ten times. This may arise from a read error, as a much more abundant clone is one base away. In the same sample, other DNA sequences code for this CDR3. The CDR3 coding sequence is TGTGCCACCAGTGATACAGACAGGGAAAGTGACACCGGGGAGCTGTTTTTT. Translated: CATSDTDRESDTGELFF. This chain connects TRBV24-1 to TRBJ2-2, with 7 bases matching TRBD1. This CDR3 has 17 residues. Trimming at V came to 3 bases and at J to 3 bases, leaving 9 bases not matched to a gene. The V gene's germline CDR1 is KGHDR and CDR2 SFDVKD.

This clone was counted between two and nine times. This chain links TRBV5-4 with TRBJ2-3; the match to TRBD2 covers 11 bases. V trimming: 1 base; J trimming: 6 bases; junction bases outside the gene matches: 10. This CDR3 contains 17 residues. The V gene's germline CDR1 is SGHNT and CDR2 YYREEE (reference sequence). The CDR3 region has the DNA TGTGCCAGCAGCTTGTGGGGAGCTAGCGGGGGGCGGGATACGCAGTATTTT. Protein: CASSLWGASGGRDTQYF. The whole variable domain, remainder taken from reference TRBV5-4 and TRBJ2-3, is ETGVTQSPTHLIKTRGQQVTLRCSSQSGHNTVSWYQQALGQGPQFIFQYYREEENGRGNFPPRFSGLQFPNYSSELNVNALELDDSALYLCASSLWGASGGRDTQYFGPGTRLTVL.

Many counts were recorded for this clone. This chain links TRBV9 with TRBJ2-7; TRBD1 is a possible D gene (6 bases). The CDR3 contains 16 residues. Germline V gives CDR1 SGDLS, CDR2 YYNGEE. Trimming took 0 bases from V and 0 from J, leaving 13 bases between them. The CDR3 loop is CASSVGDISSSYEQYF. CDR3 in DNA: TGTGCCAGCAGCGTAGGGGACATCTCGAGCTCCTACGAGCAGTACTTC.

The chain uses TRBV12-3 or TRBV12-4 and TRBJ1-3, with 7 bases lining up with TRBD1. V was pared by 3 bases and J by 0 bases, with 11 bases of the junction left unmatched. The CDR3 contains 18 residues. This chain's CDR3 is CASSLEGQLYTSGNTIYF. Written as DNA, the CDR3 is TGTGCCAGCAGTTTGGAGGGACAGCTTTACACCTCTGGAAACACCATATATTTT.

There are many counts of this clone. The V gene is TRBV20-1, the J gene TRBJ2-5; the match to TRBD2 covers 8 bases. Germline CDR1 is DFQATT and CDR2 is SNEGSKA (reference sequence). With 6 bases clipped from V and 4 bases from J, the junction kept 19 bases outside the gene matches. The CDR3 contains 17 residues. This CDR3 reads CSARFPRTSRARETQYF. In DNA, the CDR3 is TGCAGTGCCCGATTTCCCCGGACTAGCCGGGCTCGAGAGACCCAGTACTTC.

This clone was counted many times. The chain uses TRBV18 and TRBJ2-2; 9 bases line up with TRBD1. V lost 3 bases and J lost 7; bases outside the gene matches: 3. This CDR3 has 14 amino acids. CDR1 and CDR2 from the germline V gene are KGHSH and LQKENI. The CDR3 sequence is CASSPGTGRGELFF. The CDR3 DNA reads TGTGCCAGCTCACCTGGGACAGGGCGCGGGGAGCTGTTTTTT.

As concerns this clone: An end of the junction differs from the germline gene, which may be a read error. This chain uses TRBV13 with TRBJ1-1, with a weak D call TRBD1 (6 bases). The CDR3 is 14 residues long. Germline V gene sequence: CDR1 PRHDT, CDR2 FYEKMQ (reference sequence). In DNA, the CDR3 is TGTTCCAGCAGCTTGCAGGGGCGAAGGACTGAAGCTTTCTTT. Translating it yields CSSSLQGRRTEAFF.

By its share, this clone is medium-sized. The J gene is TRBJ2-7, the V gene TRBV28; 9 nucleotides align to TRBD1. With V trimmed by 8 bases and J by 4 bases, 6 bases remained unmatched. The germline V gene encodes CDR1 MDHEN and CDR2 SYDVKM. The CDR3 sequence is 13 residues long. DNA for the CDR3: TGTGCCAGCTGGGACAGGGCCAGATACGAGCAGTACTTC. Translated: CASWDRARYEQYF.

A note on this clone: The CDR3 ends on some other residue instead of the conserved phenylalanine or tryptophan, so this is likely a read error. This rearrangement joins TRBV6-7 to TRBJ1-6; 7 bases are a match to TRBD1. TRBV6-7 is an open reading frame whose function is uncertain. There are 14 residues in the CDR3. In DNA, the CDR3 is TGTGCCAGCAGCGCGACAGGGTATAATTCTCCCCTCCACTTA. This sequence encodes CASSATGYNSPLHL.

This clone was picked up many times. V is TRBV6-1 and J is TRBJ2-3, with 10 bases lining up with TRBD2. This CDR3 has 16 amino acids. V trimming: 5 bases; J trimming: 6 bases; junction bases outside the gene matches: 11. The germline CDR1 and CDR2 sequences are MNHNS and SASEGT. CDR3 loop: CASSSLLAGERDTQYF. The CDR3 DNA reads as TGTGCCAGCAGTTCCCTCCTAGCGGGAGAGAGGGATACGCAGTATTTT.

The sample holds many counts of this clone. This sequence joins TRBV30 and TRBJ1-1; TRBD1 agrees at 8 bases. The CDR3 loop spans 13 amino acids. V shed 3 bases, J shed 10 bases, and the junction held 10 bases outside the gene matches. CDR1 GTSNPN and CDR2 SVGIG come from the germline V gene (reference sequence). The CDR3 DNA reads TGTGCCTGGAGCCCCCGCAGGGGGCGCGGAGCTTTCTTT. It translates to CAWSPRRGRGAFF.

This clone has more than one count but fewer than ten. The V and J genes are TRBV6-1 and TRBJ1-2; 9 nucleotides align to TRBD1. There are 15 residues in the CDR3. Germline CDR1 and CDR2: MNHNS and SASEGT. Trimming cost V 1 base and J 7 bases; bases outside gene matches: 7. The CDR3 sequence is CASSEVRTGEGGYTF. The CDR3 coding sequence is TGTGCCAGCAGTGAAGTCCGGACAGGGGAGGGTGGCTACACCTTC.

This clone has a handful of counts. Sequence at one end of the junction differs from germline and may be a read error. The CDR3 coding sequence is TGTTCCAGCAGGGTCGGGACAGGGGGCAACGAGCAGTTCTTC. Translation gives CSSRVGTGGNEQFF. The chain joins TRBV6-1 to TRBJ2-1; 12 bases map to TRBD1. The germline gives CDR1 MNHNS, CDR2 SASEGT. The CDR3 contains 14 residues.

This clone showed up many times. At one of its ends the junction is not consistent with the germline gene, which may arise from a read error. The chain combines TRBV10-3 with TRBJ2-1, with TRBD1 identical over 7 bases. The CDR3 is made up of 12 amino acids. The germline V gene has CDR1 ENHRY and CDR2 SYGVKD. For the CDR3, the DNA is TGTGCCATCAGTGACCCCGACAGGGCCCACATCTTC. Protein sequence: CAISDPDRAHIF.

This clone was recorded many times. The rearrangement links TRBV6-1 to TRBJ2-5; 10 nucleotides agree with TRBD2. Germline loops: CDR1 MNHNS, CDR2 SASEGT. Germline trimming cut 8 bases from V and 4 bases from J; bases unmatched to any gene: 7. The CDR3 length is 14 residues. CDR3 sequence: CASLSGRGVETQYF. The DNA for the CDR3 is TGTGCCAGCCTCAGCGGGAGGGGGGTAGAGACCCAGTACTTC.

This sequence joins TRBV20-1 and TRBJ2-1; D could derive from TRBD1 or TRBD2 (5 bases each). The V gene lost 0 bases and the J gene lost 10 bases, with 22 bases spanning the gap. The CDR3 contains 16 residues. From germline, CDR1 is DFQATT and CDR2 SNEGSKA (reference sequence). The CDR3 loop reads CSAREATRGIIKEQFF. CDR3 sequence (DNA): TGCAGTGCTAGAGAGGCGACACGGGGCATTATCAAAGAGCAGTTCTTC.

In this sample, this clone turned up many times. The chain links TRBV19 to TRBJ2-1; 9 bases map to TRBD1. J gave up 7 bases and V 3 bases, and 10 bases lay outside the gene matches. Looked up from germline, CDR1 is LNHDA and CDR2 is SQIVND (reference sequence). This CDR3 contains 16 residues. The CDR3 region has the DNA TGTGCCAGTAGTATGGTCCCAGGGACAGGGTGGAATGAGCAGTTCTTC. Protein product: CASSMVPGTGWNEQFF.

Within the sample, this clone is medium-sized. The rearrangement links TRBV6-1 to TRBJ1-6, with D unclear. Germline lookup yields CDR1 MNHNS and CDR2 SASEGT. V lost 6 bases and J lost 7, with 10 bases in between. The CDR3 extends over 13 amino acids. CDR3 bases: TGTGCCAGCAGAAGATTGGAAAATTCACCCCTCCACTTT. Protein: CASRRLENSPLHF.

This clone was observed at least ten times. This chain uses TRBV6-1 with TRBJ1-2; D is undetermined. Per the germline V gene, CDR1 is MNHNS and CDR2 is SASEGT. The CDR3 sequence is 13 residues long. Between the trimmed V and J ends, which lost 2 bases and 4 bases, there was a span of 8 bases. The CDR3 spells CASSEKGGYGYTF. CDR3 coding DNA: TGTGCCAGCAGTGAAAAGGGAGGCTATGGCTACACCTTC.

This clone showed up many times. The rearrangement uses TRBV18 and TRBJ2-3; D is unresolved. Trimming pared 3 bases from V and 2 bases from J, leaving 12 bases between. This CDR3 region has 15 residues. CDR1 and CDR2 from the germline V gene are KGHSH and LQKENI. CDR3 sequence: CASSPPEALTDTQYF. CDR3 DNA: TGTGCCAGCTCACCCCCTGAAGCCCTCACAGATACGCAGTATTTT.

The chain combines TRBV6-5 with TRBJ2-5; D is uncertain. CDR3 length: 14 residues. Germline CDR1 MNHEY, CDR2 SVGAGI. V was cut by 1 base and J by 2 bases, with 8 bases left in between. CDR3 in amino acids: CASSYLHKQETQYF. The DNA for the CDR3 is TGTGCCAGCAGTTACTTACATAAACAAGAGACCCAGTACTTC.

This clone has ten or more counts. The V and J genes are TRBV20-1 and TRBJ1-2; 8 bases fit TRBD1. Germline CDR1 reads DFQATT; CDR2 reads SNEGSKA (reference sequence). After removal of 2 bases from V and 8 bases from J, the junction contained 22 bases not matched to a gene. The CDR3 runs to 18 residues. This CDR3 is CSARPPEAGGGRGMGYTF. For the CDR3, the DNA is TGCAGTGCTAGACCGCCCGAGGCAGGGGGCGGGAGGGGGATGGGCTACACCTTC.

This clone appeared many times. CDR3: CASKGLNYEQYF. CDR3 nucleotides: TGTGCCAGCAAGGGACTTAACTACGAGCAGTACTTC. The rearrangement uses TRBV2 and TRBJ2-7; TRBD2 might be the D (6 bases). Looked up from germline, CDR1 is SNHLY and CDR2 is FYNNEI. The V end lost 7 bases, the J end lost 3 bases, and 10 bases lay between the germline ends. CDR3 length: 12 residues.

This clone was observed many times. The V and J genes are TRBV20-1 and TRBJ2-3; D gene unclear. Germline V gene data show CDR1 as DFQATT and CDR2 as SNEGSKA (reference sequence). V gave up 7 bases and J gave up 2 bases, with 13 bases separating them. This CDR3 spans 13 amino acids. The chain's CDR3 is CSGGQGITDTQYF. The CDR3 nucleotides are TGCAGTGGAGGCCAAGGGATCACAGATACGCAGTATTTT.

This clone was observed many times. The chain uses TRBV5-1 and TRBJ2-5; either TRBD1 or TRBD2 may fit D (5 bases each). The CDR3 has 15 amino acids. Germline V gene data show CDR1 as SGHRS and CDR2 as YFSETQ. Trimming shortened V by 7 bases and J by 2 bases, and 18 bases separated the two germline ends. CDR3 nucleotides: TGCGCCAGCCGGGTTAATCCCAGGGAGCAAGAGACCCAGTACTTC. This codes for CASRVNPREQETQYF.

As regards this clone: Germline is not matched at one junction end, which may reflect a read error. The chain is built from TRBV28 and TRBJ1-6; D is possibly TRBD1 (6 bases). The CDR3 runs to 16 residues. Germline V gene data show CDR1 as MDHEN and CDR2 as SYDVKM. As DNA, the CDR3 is TGTGCCAGCAGTTTCACAGGGAGCTCCTATCATTCACCCCTCCACTTT. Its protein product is CASSFTGSSYHSPLHF.

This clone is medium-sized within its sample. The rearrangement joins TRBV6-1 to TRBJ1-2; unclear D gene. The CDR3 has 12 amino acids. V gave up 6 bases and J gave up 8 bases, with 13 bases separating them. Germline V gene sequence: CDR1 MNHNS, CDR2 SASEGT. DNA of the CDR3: TGTGCCAGCAGCCGTGATGGGAGGGGCTACACCTTC. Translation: CASSRDGRGYTF.

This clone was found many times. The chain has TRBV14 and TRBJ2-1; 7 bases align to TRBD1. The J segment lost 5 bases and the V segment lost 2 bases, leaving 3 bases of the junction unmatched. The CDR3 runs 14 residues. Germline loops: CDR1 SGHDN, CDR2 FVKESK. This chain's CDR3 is CASSQLGTDNEQFF. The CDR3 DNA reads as TGTGCCAGCAGCCAACTGGGGACAGACAATGAGCAGTTCTTC.

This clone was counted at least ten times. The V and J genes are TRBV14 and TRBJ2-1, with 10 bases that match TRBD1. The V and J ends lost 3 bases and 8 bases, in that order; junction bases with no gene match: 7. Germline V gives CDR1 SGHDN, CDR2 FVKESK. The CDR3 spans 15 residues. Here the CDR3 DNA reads TGTGCCAGCAGCCACGAACGACAGGGGGCCTATGAGCAGTTCTTC. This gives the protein CASSHERQGAYEQFF.

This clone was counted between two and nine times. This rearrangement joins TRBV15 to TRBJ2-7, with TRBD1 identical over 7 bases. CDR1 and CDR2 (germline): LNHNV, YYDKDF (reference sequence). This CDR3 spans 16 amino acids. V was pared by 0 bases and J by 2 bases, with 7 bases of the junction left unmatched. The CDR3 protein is CATSRDRRDSTYEQYF. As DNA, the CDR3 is TGTGCCACCAGCAGAGATCGTAGGGACAGTACCTACGAGCAGTACTTC.